A selection of T cell receptor beta chains follows, all from one sample in a study of T cells after yellow fever vaccination. TCRdb re-derived calls from the 5' RACE reads in MiXCR, one entry per CDR3 protein. The sample lists about 370,000 distinct CDR3 sequences; roughly 12% were seen once. The sequencing used PBMCs, collected on the day of the first yellow fever vaccination. All receptors derive from a man aged 18 to 29 who received the YFV17D yellow fever vaccine. Each CDR3 is given with its conserved first and last residue. A D gene is named only where the DNA matches it firmly. Size tells how often a clone was seen (once, few, many) or the class of an expanded clone, and some rows leave it out.

D gene: .; V gene: TRBV9; J gene: TRBJ2-1; clone size: few; CDR3 protein: CASSVGSSGSSYNEQFF; CDR3 DNA: TGTGCCAGCAGCGTAGGGTCGTCGGGTAGCTCCTACAATGAGCAGTTCTTC
D gene: TRBD1; V gene: TRBV7-9; J gene: TRBJ2-5; clone size: .; CDR3 protein: CASTLTGDKYQETQYF; CDR3 DNA: TGTGCCAGCACCTTGACAGGGGACAAGTACCAAGAGACCCAGTACTTC
D gene: .; V gene: TRBV6-1; J gene: TRBJ1-1; clone size: .; CDR3 protein: CASTRPSYTEAFF; CDR3 DNA: TGTGCCAGCACCCGACCGAGTTACACTGAAGCTTTCTTT
D gene: TRBD1; V gene: TRBV24-1; J gene: TRBJ1-5; clone size: .; CDR3 protein: CATGTGQDDLTQHF; CDR3 DNA: TGTGCCACCGGAACGGGACAGGACGATTTAACCCAGCATTTT
D gene: .; V gene: TRBV7-2; J gene: TRBJ2-3; clone size: few; CDR3 protein: CASRAGASTDTQYF; CDR3 DNA: TGTGCCAGCCGGGCCGGGGCGAGCACAGATACGCAGTATTTT
D gene: .; V gene: TRBV12-3/TRBV12-4; J gene: TRBJ1-6; clone size: .; CDR3 protein: CASSFAGLNNSPLHF; CDR3 DNA: TGTGCCAGCAGTTTCGCAGGGCTAAATAATTCACCCCTCCACTTT
D gene: TRBD1; V gene: TRBV29-1; J gene: TRBJ2-5; clone size: .; CDR3 protein: CSVATGTGRETQYF; CDR3 DNA: TGCAGCGTAGCTACCGGGACAGGGCGGGAGACCCAGTACTTC
D gene: .; V gene: TRBV7-9; J gene: TRBJ2-6; clone size: .; CDR3 protein: CASSDGGRYGANVLTF; CDR3 DNA: TGTGCCAGCAGTGACGGGGGGCGTTATGGGGCCAACGTCCTGACTTTC
D gene: .; V gene: TRBV7-9; J gene: TRBJ2-7; clone size: few; CDR3 protein: CASSGGADYEQYF; CDR3 DNA: TGTGCCAGCAGTGGGGGGGCAGACTACGAGCAGTACTTC
D gene: .; V gene: TRBV20-1; J gene: TRBJ1-1; clone size: .; CDR3 protein: CSAREGGNTEAFF; CDR3 DNA: TGCAGTGCTAGAGAGGGCGGAAACACTGAAGCTTTCTTT
D gene: .; V gene: TRBV24-1; J gene: TRBJ1-5; clone size: .; CDR3 protein: CATSPDSSNQPQHF; CDR3 DNA: TGTGCCACCAGCCCGGACAGTAGCAATCAGCCCCAGCATTTT
D gene: .; V gene: TRBV7-8; J gene: TRBJ2-5; clone size: .; CDR3 protein: CASNPGDQETQYF; CDR3 DNA: TGTGCCAGCAACCCCGGGGACCAAGAGACCCAGTACTTC
D gene: TRBD2; V gene: TRBV3-1; J gene: TRBJ2-2; clone size: many; CDR3 protein: CASSYGTSGRTGELFF; CDR3 DNA: TGTGCCAGCAGCTACGGGACTAGCGGACGAACCGGGGAGCTGTTTTTT
D gene: .; V gene: TRBV6-2/TRBV6-3; J gene: TRBJ2-5; clone size: few; CDR3 protein: CASTPHQAETQYF; CDR3 DNA: TGTGCCAGCACCCCTCATCAGGCAGAGACCCAGTACTTC
D gene: TRBD1; V gene: TRBV7-2; J gene: TRBJ1-6; clone size: .; CDR3 protein: CASSWDSTYNSPLHF; CDR3 DNA: TGTGCCAGCAGCTGGGACAGTACCTATAATTCACCCCTCCACTTT
D gene: TRBD1; V gene: TRBV13; J gene: TRBJ1-1; clone size: many; CDR3 protein: CAIRQGEGTEAFF; CDR3 DNA: TGTGCCATCAGACAGGGGGAGGGCACTGAAGCTTTCTTT
D gene: .; V gene: TRBV27; J gene: TRBJ2-1; clone size: .; CDR3 protein: CASSFLKGGEQFF; CDR3 DNA: TGTGCCAGCAGTTTTTTAAAGGGGGGAGAGCAGTTCTTC
D gene: .; V gene: TRBV14; J gene: TRBJ1-1; clone size: few; CDR3 protein: CASSQDRYWRDTNTEAFF; CDR3 DNA: TGTGCCAGCAGCCAAGATCGGTACTGGAGGGATACGAACACTGAAGCTTTCTTT
D gene: TRBD2; V gene: TRBV5-4; J gene: TRBJ2-3; clone size: few; CDR3 protein: CASSFSGGDTDTQYF; CDR3 DNA: TGTGCCAGCAGCTTCAGCGGGGGGGACACAGATACGCAGTATTTT
D gene: .; V gene: TRBV4-3; J gene: TRBJ2-6; clone size: few; CDR3 protein: CASSQERQPAWANVLTF; CDR3 DNA: TGCGCCAGCAGCCAAGAGAGACAGCCCGCTTGGGCCAACGTCCTGACTTTC
D gene: .; V gene: TRBV7-2; J gene: TRBJ2-2; clone size: few; CDR3 protein: CASTARRELFF; CDR3 DNA: TGTGCCAGCACGGCGAGGCGGGAGCTGTTTTTT
D gene: .; V gene: TRBV28; J gene: TRBJ2-2; clone size: few; CDR3 protein: CASSLWATTGELFF; CDR3 DNA: TGTGCCAGCAGTTTATGGGCCACCACCGGGGAGCTGTTTTTT
D gene: .; V gene: TRBV6-1; J gene: TRBJ1-3; clone size: .; CDR3 protein: CASGNTIYF; CDR3 DNA: TGTGCCAGTGGAAACACCATATATTTT
D gene: .; V gene: TRBV29-1; J gene: TRBJ1-5; clone size: few; CDR3 protein: CSVVGGEGQPQHF; CDR3 DNA: TGCAGCGTTGTGGGTGGTGAAGGACAGCCCCAGCATTTT
D gene: .; V gene: TRBV5-1; J gene: TRBJ1-1; clone size: few; CDR3 protein: CASSMWEGTEAFF; CDR3 DNA: TGCGCCAGCAGCATGTGGGAGGGCACTGAAGCTTTCTTT
D gene: .; V gene: TRBV4-3; J gene: TRBJ1-2; clone size: .; CDR3 protein: CASSQAGGSYGYTF; CDR3 DNA: TGCGCCAGCAGCCAAGCGGGGGGCAGCTATGGCTACACCTTC
D gene: .; V gene: TRBV27; J gene: TRBJ2-2; clone size: .; CDR3 protein: CASSLFPWRTGELFF; CDR3 DNA: TGTGCCAGCAGTTTATTTCCCTGGAGGACCGGGGAGCTGTTTTTT
D gene: TRBD2; V gene: TRBV5-1; J gene: TRBJ2-3; clone size: many; CDR3 protein: CASSMGAGPDTQYF; CDR3 DNA: TGCGCCAGCAGCATGGGAGCGGGGCCAGATACGCAGTATTTT
D gene: TRBD2; V gene: TRBV3-1; J gene: TRBJ2-1; clone size: few; CDR3 protein: CASRGLASNEQFF; CDR3 DNA: TGTGCCAGCAGGGGACTAGCGAGCAATGAGCAGTTCTTC
D gene: .; V gene: TRBV28; J gene: TRBJ2-5; clone size: many; CDR3 protein: CASKLSTAQETQYF; CDR3 DNA: TGTGCCAGCAAATTATCGACAGCTCAAGAGACCCAGTACTTC
D gene: .; V gene: TRBV19; J gene: TRBJ2-1; clone size: few; CDR3 protein: CASRNGTGAFNEQFF; CDR3 DNA: TGTGCCAGTAGAAATGGGACGGGCGCCTTCAATGAGCAGTTCTTC
D gene: TRBD2; V gene: TRBV19; J gene: TRBJ2-1; clone size: .; CDR3 protein: CASSPGLAGGPLEQFF; CDR3 DNA: TGTGCCAGTAGTCCAGGACTAGCGGGGGGGCCACTTGAGCAGTTCTTC
D gene: TRBD1; V gene: TRBV7-3; J gene: TRBJ1-6; clone size: .; CDR3 protein: CASSMGQGDSPLHF; CDR3 DNA: TGTGCCAGCAGCATGGGACAGGGTGATTCACCCCTCCACTTT